This T cell receptor (beta chain) was sequenced for a study of CD8 T cells in Susac syndrome. Losses at the gene ends were 4 bases for V and 1 base for J; bases not matched to a gene: 4. This CDR3 has 15 residues. Germline V gene lookup returns CDR1 LGHNA and CDR2 YNFKEQ. Reverse transcription used about 0.5 to 1 ug RNA and random hexamers. TCRdb used MiXCR to reprocess the immunoSEQ multiplex PCR reads, holding one entry per CDR3 protein. The sample has 210,000 or so distinct CDR3 sequences; approximately 94% are singletons. The origin of this receptor is a human donor with Susac syndrome. This chain joins TRBV4-2 and TRBJ1-2, with TRBD1 matching 9 bases. What was sequenced was CD4+ T cells from PBMCs. CDR3: CASSPGDRDNYGYTF. The CDR3 bases are TGTGCCAGCAGCCCGGGGGACAGGGATAACTATGGCTACACCTTC.